The entry below gives a single T cell receptor beta chain sequence along with its context. Its antigen remains unknown. RNA was extracted and reverse transcribed into cDNA as the sequencing template. Method: immunoSEQ multiplex PCR; TCRdb's copy keeps in-frame clones and lacks some. The table has over 100,000 clones, almost 50% seen once. The data were taken from a study of CD8+ T cells in alopecia areata. V gave up 5 bases and J gave up 2 bases, with 18 bases separating them. The germline CDR1 and CDR2 sequences are SQVTM and ANQGSEA. This CDR3 comprises 15 residues. Study-level results: Lesional scalp, notably in alopecia totalis/universalis, had clonality above that of normal scalp.

This receptor was obtained from a human donor with alopecia areata. The rearrangement uses TRBV29-1 and TRBJ1-2; D uncertain. Sample: CD8+ T cells sorted from blood, taken at week 0. The CDR3 nucleotides are TGCAGCGTTTTCGCGCCTGGGAGTTCGAACTATGGCTACACCTTC. Its protein product is CSVFAPGSSNYGYTF. Full variable domain (missing parts from reference TRBV29-1 and TRBJ1-2): SAVISQKPSRDICQRGTSLTIQCQVDSQVTMMFWYRQQPGQSLTLIATANQGSEATYESGFVIDKFPISRPNLTFSTLTVSNMSPEDSSIYLCSVFAPGSSNYGYTFGSGTRLTVV.